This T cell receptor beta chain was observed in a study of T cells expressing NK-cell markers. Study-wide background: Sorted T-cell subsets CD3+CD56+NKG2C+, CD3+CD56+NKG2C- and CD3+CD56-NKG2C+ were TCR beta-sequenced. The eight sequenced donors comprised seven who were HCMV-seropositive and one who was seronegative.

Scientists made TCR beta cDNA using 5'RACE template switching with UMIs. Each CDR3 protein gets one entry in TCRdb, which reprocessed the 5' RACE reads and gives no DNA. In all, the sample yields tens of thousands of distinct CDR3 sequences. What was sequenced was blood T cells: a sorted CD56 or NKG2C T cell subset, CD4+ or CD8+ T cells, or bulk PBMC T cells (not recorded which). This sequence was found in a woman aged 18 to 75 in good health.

CDR3 residues: CSARGKTYEQYF. The V call is TRBV20-1, the J call TRBJ2-7. From germline, CDR1 is DFQATT and CDR2 SNEGSKA (reference sequence). The CDR3 has 12 residues.